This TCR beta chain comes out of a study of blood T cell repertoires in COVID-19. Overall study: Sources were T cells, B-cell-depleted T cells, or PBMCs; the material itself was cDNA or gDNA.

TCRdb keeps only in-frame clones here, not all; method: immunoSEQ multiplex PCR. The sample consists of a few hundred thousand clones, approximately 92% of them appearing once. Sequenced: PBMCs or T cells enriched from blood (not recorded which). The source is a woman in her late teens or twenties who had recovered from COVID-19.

The CDR3 bases are TGTGCCAGCAGCTCCGGAGGTGGCCTGGGTGAGCAGTTCTTC. It specifies CASSSGGGLGEQFF. The V gene is TRBV7-9, the J gene TRBJ2-1; the D gene is possibly TRBD2 (5 bases). Trimming left V 4 bases short and J 9 bases short, with 16 bases between. This CDR3 is built from 14 residues. Per germline, CDR1 SEHNR and CDR2 FQNEAQ (reference sequence).